This entry lists 15 T cell receptor beta chains sequenced from one sample in a study of cytomegalovirus exposure and HLA in healthy donors. The PCR had 60 Vbeta and 13 Jbeta primers. Sequenced by immunoSEQ multiplex PCR; TCRdb stores in-frame clones only, minus some. Of 120,000 to 150,000 clones listed, more than 60% are singletons. What was sequenced was PBMCs. These receptors were collected from a male donor in good health and CMV-seronegative.

V gene TRBV7-7 combines with J gene TRBJ2-3, with 7 bases lining up with TRBD1. The germline CDR1 and CDR2 sequences are SSHAT and FNYEAQ (reference sequence). This CDR3 has 15 residues. Trimming cost V 1 base and J 1 base; bases outside gene matches: 2. The DNA for the CDR3 is TGTGCCAGCAGCTTAGGACAGGGCGGCACAGATACGCAGTATTTT. Translation: CASSLGQGGTDTQYF.

This clone was counted only a few times. V is TRBV10-3 and J is TRBJ2-5, with D tentatively TRBD1 (5 bases). CDR3 length: 14 amino acids. The germline CDR1 and CDR2 sequences are ENHRY and SYGVKD. Trimming pared 5 bases from V and 5 bases from J, leaving 15 bases between. In DNA, the CDR3 is TGTGCCATCAGTACCTCAGGGTCAGCGGAGACCCAGTACTTC. It is translated as CAISTSGSAETQYF.

The V gene is TRBV6-5, the J gene TRBJ2-1, with 11 bases lining up with TRBD1. Germline V gene lookup returns CDR1 MNHEY and CDR2 SVGAGI. The CDR3 extends over 14 amino acids. J lost 6 bases, V lost 5 bases, and 3 bases had no gene match. Here the CDR3 DNA reads TGTGCCAGCAGTCCTGGGACAGGGGGCAATGAGCAGTTCTTC. Amino acid sequence: CASSPGTGGNEQFF.

This clone was seen only a few times. The rearrangement links TRBV27 to TRBJ1-2; TRBD1 aligns across 7 bases. This CDR3 comprises 13 residues. The ends lost 3 bases at V and 4 bases at J; junction bases unmatched: 2. The V gene's germline CDR1 is MNHEY and CDR2 SMNVEV (reference sequence). DNA of the CDR3: TGTGCCAGCAGTTTGGGGACAGCCTATGGCTACACCTTC. This translates into CASSLGTAYGYTF.

This rearrangement joins TRBV6-5 to TRBJ2-5, with D unclear. Trimming stripped 5 bases from V and 4 bases from J, with 11 bases between. Germline CDR1 and CDR2: MNHEY and SVGAGI. The CDR3 covers 13 residues. The CDR3 region is CASSRYSSETQYF. In nucleotides, the CDR3 is TGTGCCAGCAGTCGCTACTCTTCAGAGACCCAGTACTTC.

The chain employs TRBV4-1 and TRBJ1-1; D possibly corresponds to TRBD1 (6 bases). Per germline, CDR1 MGHRA and CDR2 YSYEKL. The CDR3 length is 14 residues. Trimming took 4 bases from V and 7 from J, leaving 16 bases between them. The CDR3 DNA reads TGCGCCAGCAGCCGGGCGCGGGCCAGGGGTGAAGCTTTCTTT. Protein sequence: CASSRARARGEAFF.

This chain links TRBV5-6 with TRBJ2-7, with 8 bases fitting TRBD1. CDR1 is SGHDT, CDR2 YYEEEE, per germline. V trimming: 3 bases; J trimming: 2 bases; junction bases outside the gene matches: 4. The CDR3 has 14 residues. CDR3 in amino acids: CASSWTGLPYEQYF. CDR3 in DNA: TGTGCCAGCAGCTGGACAGGGTTACCCTACGAGCAGTACTTC.

This chain connects TRBV9 to TRBJ1-2; 7 bases are a match to TRBD1. The CDR3 totals 14 residues. CDR1 is SGDLS and CDR2 is YYNGEE in the germline V gene. After removal of 0 bases from V and 4 bases from J, the junction contained 3 bases not matched to a gene. The CDR3 protein is CASSVGQGPYGYTF. The CDR3, as DNA: TGTGCCAGCAGCGTAGGACAGGGACCCTATGGCTACACCTTC.

This chain links TRBV5-6 with TRBJ2-5, with D perhaps TRBD1 or TRBD2 (5 bases each). The J call may be in error: the DNA end matches TRBJ2-7 better. CDR1 and CDR2 from the germline V gene are SGHDT and YYEEEE. The CDR3 covers 13 residues. The CDR3 spells CASSPGITSEQYF. CDR3 nucleotides: TGTGCCAGCAGCCCAGGGATTACTAGCGAGCAGTACTTC.

This clone was detected a few times. This chain uses TRBV2 with TRBJ1-3, with no clear D. The CDR3 loop spans 14 amino acids. The V and J ends lost 3 bases and 4 bases respectively, with 10 bases between them. In germline, CDR1 is SNHLY, CDR2 FYNNEI. CDR3: CASSDLAEGNTIYF. CDR3 coding DNA: TGTGCCAGCAGTGATTTGGCAGAAGGAAACACCATATATTTT.

The chain joins TRBV21-1 to TRBJ2-7; the table names TRBD1, a call not compared with the DNA. TRBV21-1 is an annotated pseudogene. The CDR3 has 20 residues. CDR3 protein: CASSKAPGTGCLMSSYEQYF. CDR3 DNA: TGTGCCAGCAGCAAAGCCCCAGGGACAGGGTGTTTGATGAGCTCCTACGAGCAGTACTTC.

The chain is built from TRBV18 and TRBJ1-2; the match to TRBD1 covers 7 bases. This CDR3 spans 16 amino acids. Germline V gene sequence: CDR1 KGHSH, CDR2 LQKENI. Losses at the gene ends were 3 bases for V and 2 bases for J; bases not matched to a gene: 9. The chain's CDR3 is CASSPQGQELNYGYTF. In DNA, the CDR3 is TGTGCCAGCTCACCTCAAGGACAGGAGCTAAACTATGGCTACACCTTC.

This chain uses TRBV6-6 with TRBJ1-3; tentatively, D is TRBD1 (5 bases). The CDR3 has 12 residues. CDR1 is MNHNY, CDR2 SVGAGI, per germline (reference sequence). Trimming cost V 7 bases and J 4 bases, with 8 bases left between them. CDR3 sequence (DNA): TGTGCCAGCATCGGGGGGGGAAACACCATATATTTT. It codes for CASIGGGNTIYF.

The genes are TRBV27 and TRBJ2-5, with 10 nucleotides matching TRBD2. Trimming cost V 9 bases and J 3 bases; bases outside gene matches: 10. The CDR3 contains 15 residues. The germline V gene encodes CDR1 MNHEY and CDR2 SMNVEV (reference sequence). CDR3 in amino acids: CASNRASGGEETQYF. The DNA of the CDR3 is TGTGCCAGTAACCGGGCTAGCGGGGGAGAAGAGACCCAGTACTTC.

The chain has TRBV4-1 and TRBJ1-1; 10 nucleotides match TRBD1. This CDR3 contains 14 residues. V was pared by 6 bases and J by 11 bases, with 12 bases of the junction left unmatched. Looked up from germline, CDR1 is MGHRA and CDR2 is YSYEKL. The CDR3 is CASSRTGTGDRAFF. CDR3 DNA sequence: TGCGCCAGCAGTCGGACGGGGACAGGGGACCGCGCTTTCTTT.